This T cell receptor beta chain appears in the sequencing data of a study of response to subunit inactivated influenza vaccine (dated by TCRdb to 2017 to 2018). About the full investigation: To follow how T cells responded to a trivalent subunit inactivated influenza vaccine, the researchers relied on deep quantitative profiling of the T cell receptor repertoire.

Points the paper makes about the study in general: The authors suggested that each seasonal influenza vaccination may recruit only a limited number of new T cells.

CDR3 length: 14 amino acids, cysteine to phenylalanine. Here the CDR3 DNA is all that survives: 42 bases in frame from base 1. V and J lose 5 bases and 5 bases, and a span of 15 bases separates them. This clonotype was picked up many times. Its specific antigen is unknown. No much larger clone exists at a distance of one base, and base qualities are not known. Receptor amplification or capture employed RT-PCR. The listed sequencing device is Illumina HiSeq 2500. TCRdb redid the processing of the public reads, applying fastp at Q25 and MiXCR, and retained in-frame beta chains. Every distinct CDR3 protein forms one entry, paired with its most common genes and DNA. The sample yields about 540,000 distinct CDR3 sequences; roughly a quarter were counted once. 2.5% to 3% of the sample is taken by the ten largest. The same sample was also studied in work on T cells expressing NK-cell markers. According to the second study: 5'RACE template switching, by which a universal primer site and unique molecular identifiers were added, was used to make TCR beta cDNA libraries. In sorted CD3+CD56+NKG2C+, CD3+CD56+NKG2C- and CD3+CD56-NKG2C+ T-cell subsets from eight or nine donors, TCR beta-chain repertoires were profiled. Seven of the eight sequenced donors were HCMV-seropositive and one was HCMV-seronegative. To restrict sorting to alphabetaTCR-expressing T cells, an anti-gammadeltaTCR antibody was added in several experiments. In a handful of donors, the dominant CD3+CD56+NKG2C+ clonotypes ranked among the top 10 CD8+ clonotypes, making up roughly 1.0-7.0% of CD8+ T cells. Those dominant clonotypes were again the most abundant among CD3+CD56-NKG2C+ cells in four donors, at 28.3-60.1%. Whether the expanded NKG2C-expressing T cell clones were specific for HCMV antigens remained unclear. Randomly selected healthy volunteers, three men and five women, were used as the eight sequenced donors. To determine HCMV serostatus, a commercial ELISA kit was used to detect HCMV-specific IgG in serum. Ficoll density gradient centrifugation was used to isolate peripheral blood mononuclear cells from blood. Magnetic immunoseparation with Miltenyi isolation kits was used to isolate CD4+ and CD8+ T cells from PBMC. cDNA synthesis was primed from the TCR beta constant segment, followed by two successive PCR amplification steps. Illumina HiSeq 2000/2500, MiSeq or NextSeq was used to sequence libraries as 2 x 150 bp reads. MIGEC was used to demultiplex reads and group the reads by UMI, and MiTCR was used to assemble and quantify clonotypes. To exclude erroneous sequences, only TCR cDNA sequences supported by at least two reads were retained. The tcR package was used for downstream repertoire analysis, and clonotypes were matched between fractions using CDR3 nucleotide sequence together with V segment. VDJmatch was used to annotate antigen specificity against VDJdb, with one amino acid substitution allowed in CDR3.

The sequence was collected from a man aged 50 or older who received an inactivated influenza vaccine. Donor details come from another sample of the same person, matched by shared clones. The sequences come from CD4+ T cells sorted from PBMCs, collected approximately 13 days after vaccination. Recombination linked TRBV12-3 or TRBV12-4 to TRBJ1-1, with TRBD1 perhaps the D gene, on 6 matching bases. The sequenced DNA is TGTGCCAGCAGTCCGGTTGGACAGAATACTGAAGCTTTCTTT. This yields the protein CASSPVGQNTEAFF.